These 23 T cell receptor beta chains were all obtained from the same sample, sequenced in a study of TIL therapy for anti-PD-1-resistant metastatic lung cancer. Sequencing used immunoSEQ v3. Produced via immunoSEQ multiplex PCR; TCRdb's table is partial and in-frame only. The data show just over 20,000 clones, around 81% seen once. Time point given: pre-treatment sample, taken before nivolumab and TIL therapy. The input for sequencing was blood, taken at baseline. The receptors shown here come from a person aged 25 to 85 with non-small cell lung cancer.

The chain couples TRBV5-6 to TRBJ2-7; either TRBD1 or TRBD2 may supply D (7 bases each). Germline lookup yields CDR1 SGHDT and CDR2 YYEEEE. The V end was cut by 1 base, the J end by 3 bases, with 14 bases between. The CDR3 has 15 residues. The CDR3 region has the DNA TGTGCCAGCAGCTTGCCCAGGGGGGGGGTCTACGAGCAGTACTTC. This translates into CASSLPRGGVYEQYF.

CDR3 DNA sequence: TGTGCCAGCAGCTTGATGAAGTATGGCTACACCTTC. Its protein is CASSLMKYGYTF. The chain links TRBV11-3 to TRBJ1-2, with unresolved D. The V gene lost 3 bases and the J gene lost 5 bases, with 7 bases spanning the gap. Germline CDR1 reads SGHNT; CDR2 reads YENEEA. The CDR3 extends over 12 amino acids.

The CDR3 nucleotides are TGTGCCAGCAGCCAATTAGCGGGAGGCCCCAATGAGCAGTTCTTC. Translation: CASSQLAGGPNEQFF. The chain carries TRBV11-2 and TRBJ2-1, with 10 bases that match TRBD2. CDR3 size: 15 residues. The J segment lost 6 bases and the V segment lost 5 bases, leaving 7 bases of the junction unmatched. CDR1 and CDR2 (germline): SGHAT, FQNNGV. Looking up the rest from reference TRBV11-2 and TRBJ2-1 gives the full variable domain: EAGVAQSPRYKIIEKRQSVAFWCNPISGHATLYWYQQILGQGPKLLIQFQNNGVVDDSQLPKDRFSAERLKGVDSTLKIQPAKLEDSAVYLCASSQLAGGPNEQFFGPGTRLTVL.

The gene calls are TRBV7-2 and TRBJ2-5, with D unresolved. The ends were cut back, 1 base at V and 5 bases at J, with 5 bases in the middle. CDR1 and CDR2 (germline): SGHTA, FQGNSA. The length of the CDR3 is 12 residues. The CDR3 DNA follows: TGTGCCAGCAGCTTAGAATGGGAGACCCAGTACTTC. Translated, it gives CASSLEWETQYF. Complete variable domain (other parts from reference TRBV7-2 and TRBJ2-5): GAGVSQSPSNKVTEKGKDVELRCDPISGHTALYWYRQSLGQGLEFLIYFQGNSAPDKSGLPSDRFSAERTGGSVSTLTIQRTQQEDSAVYLCASSLEWETQYFGPGTRLLVL.

The V call is TRBV27, the J call TRBJ1-1; no clear D. V shed 10 bases and J shed 1 base, with 7 bases lying between them. CDR3 size: 11 residues. Germline CDR1 is MNHEY and CDR2 is SMNVEV (reference sequence). CDR3 loop: CATRKNTEAFF. The CDR3, as DNA: TGTGCCACTAGAAAGAACACTGAAGCTTTCTTT.

The CDR3: CASSTTSAGELFF. The CDR3 nucleotides are TGTGCCAGCAGCACCACTAGCGCTGGGGAGCTGTTTTTT. The chain is built from TRBV7-3 and TRBJ2-2; 7 bases fit TRBD2. The CDR3 is 13 residues long. Germline V CDR1 and CDR2: SGHTA, FQGTGA. With 5 bases clipped from V and 8 bases from J, the junction kept 5 bases outside the gene matches.

The rearrangement links TRBV7-9 to TRBJ2-6; D gene unclear. Trimming cost V 2 bases and J 4 bases, with 9 bases left between them. The germline V gene encodes CDR1 SEHNR and CDR2 FQNEAQ (reference sequence). The CDR3 consists of 15 residues. CDR3 sequence (DNA): TGTGCCAGCAGCTTAATGGTAACCGGGGCCAACGTCCTGACTTTC. Translating gives CASSLMVTGANVLTF.

This clone was detected a few times. The V gene is TRBV29-1, the J gene TRBJ2-2; a weak D match, TRBD1 (7 bases). Per germline, CDR1 SQVTM and CDR2 ANQGSEA. V was shortened by 4 bases and J by 6 bases, with 9 bases between the two germline ends. This CDR3 spans 12 amino acids. The CDR3 region is CSVARGAGELFF. CDR3 DNA: TGCAGCGTTGCCAGGGGGGCCGGGGAGCTGTTTTTT.

The chain employs TRBV5-1 and TRBJ2-3; 10 nucleotides line up with TRBD1. Germline V CDR1 and CDR2: SGHRS, YFSETQ. The CDR3 totals 15 residues. Germline trimming cut 7 bases from V and 2 bases from J; bases unmatched to any gene: 7. The CDR3 sequence: CASRPGQGNTDTQYF. The CDR3, as DNA: TGCGCCAGCCGCCCGGGACAGGGGAACACAGATACGCAGTATTTT. Combining the CDR3 with reference TRBV5-1 and TRBJ2-3 gives the whole variable domain KAGVTQTPRYLIKTRGQQVTLSCSPISGHRSVSWYQQTPGQGLQFLFEYFSETQRNKGNFPGRFSGRQFSNSRSEMNVSTLELGDSALYLCASRPGQGNTDTQYFGPGTRLTVL.

The chain uses TRBV5-1 and TRBJ2-7; TRBD2 matches 12 bases. V lost 4 bases and J lost 0; bases outside the gene matches: 8. Germline V gene data show CDR1 as SGHRS and CDR2 as YFSETQ. The CDR3 is 17 residues long. The CDR3 protein is CASSRSGLAGSSYEQYF. In nucleotides, the CDR3 is TGCGCCAGCAGCCGGTCGGGACTAGCGGGTAGCTCCTACGAGCAGTACTTC.

The gene calls are TRBV2 and TRBJ1-3, with D hard to call. The CDR3 contains 15 residues. Trimming stripped 2 bases from V and 1 base from J, with 9 bases between. Germline V CDR1 and CDR2: SNHLY, FYNNEI. In DNA, the CDR3 is TGTGCCAGCAGTGAATTCAAGGGTTCTGGAAACACCATATATTTT. This encodes CASSEFKGSGNTIYF. The full variable domain, in which reference TRBV2 and TRBJ1-3 provide the parts outside the CDR3, is EPEVTQTPSHQVTQMGQEVILRCVPISNHLYFYWYRQILGQKVEFLVSFYNNEISEKSEIFDDQFSVERPDGSNFTLKIRSTKLEDSAMYFCASSEFKGSGNTIYFGEGSWLTVV.

V usage is TRBV30 and J usage is TRBJ1-2; 8 bases are shared with TRBD1. Germline-derived CDR1 and CDR2 are GTSNPN and SVGIG (reference sequence). This CDR3 region has 13 residues. After removal of 2 bases from V and 8 bases from J, the junction contained 7 bases not matched to a gene. CDR3 DNA: TGTGCCTGGAGTTTGGACAGGGATGGAGGCTACACCTTC. Translating it yields CAWSLDRDGGYTF.

The chain recombines TRBV5-5 with TRBJ1-4; D not resolved. The CDR3 covers 13 residues. Between the trimmed V and J ends, which lost 2 bases and 5 bases, there was a span of 7 bases. From germline, CDR1 is SGHKS and CDR2 YYEKEE (reference sequence). CDR3 nucleotides: TGTGCCAGCAGCTTTGCGGGGAATGAAAAACTGTTTTTT. Amino acids: CASSFAGNEKLFF.

CDR3 sequence: CASSEITGGEQYF. DNA of the CDR3: TGTGCCAGCAGTGAAATAACGGGGGGGGAGCAGTACTTC. The J gene is TRBJ2-5, the V gene TRBV2; TRBD2 matches at 8 bases. CDR1 and CDR2 from the germline V gene are SNHLY and FYNNEI. Trimming cost V 2 bases and J 11 bases; bases outside gene matches: 7. The CDR3 runs to 13 residues.

The chain joins TRBV28 to TRBJ1-1; 9 nucleotides agree with TRBD1. This CDR3 region has 16 residues. J lost 11 bases, V lost 5 bases, and 18 bases had no gene match. Per germline, CDR1 MDHEN and CDR2 SYDVKM. The CDR3: CASSTRKSGQGSAAFF. In DNA form, the CDR3 reads TGTGCCAGCAGTACCAGAAAATCGGGACAGGGCTCGGCGGCTTTCTTT.

A single count supports this clone. The chain combines TRBV19 with TRBJ2-7, with D possibly matching TRBD2 (6 bases). V was clipped by 6 bases and J by 5 bases, with 20 bases between them. Germline V gives CDR1 LNHDA, CDR2 SQIVND (reference sequence). The length of the CDR3 is 15 residues. The CDR3 DNA is TGTGCCAGTAGGCAGATTGGAGGGTTGGGACACGAGCAGTACTTC. Translated, it gives CASRQIGGLGHEQYF.

The chain couples TRBV7-2 to TRBJ2-7, with D tentatively TRBD1 or TRBD2 (5 bases each). V was cut by 5 bases and J by 0 bases, with 14 bases left in between. Looked up from germline, CDR1 is SGHTA and CDR2 is FQGNSA. The CDR3 is 15 amino acids. CDR3 in DNA: TGTGCCAGCAGCGCATATGGGGGAAGCTCCTACGAGCAGTACTTC. Translating gives CASSAYGGSSYEQYF.

The rearrangement joins TRBV19 to TRBJ2-5; D is ambiguous. The end of the DNA fits TRBJ2-7 better, so the J call may be wrong. Looked up from germline, CDR1 is LNHDA and CDR2 is SQIVND (reference sequence). This CDR3 spans 13 amino acids. The CDR3 sequence: CASRDGPSYEQYF. In DNA, the CDR3 is TGTGCCAGTAGGGACGGCCCCTCCTACGAGCAGTACTTC.

The rearrangement links TRBV4-1 to TRBJ2-7; D is undetermined. The CDR3 is 14 residues long. CDR1 is MGHRA and CDR2 is YSYEKL in the germline V gene. Trimming took off 2 bases at V and 4 bases at J, with 12 bases between the two ends. CDR3 sequence: CASSQHQVSYEQYF. CDR3 nucleotides: TGCGCCAGCAGCCAACATCAGGTATCATACGAGCAGTACTTC.

This clone was counted a few times. The chain uses TRBV7-8 and TRBJ2-7; 8 bases agree with TRBD1. J lost 5 bases, V lost 4 bases, and 7 bases had no gene match. The V gene's germline CDR1 is SGHVS and CDR2 FQNEAQ. This CDR3 comprises 14 residues. Here the CDR3 reads CASSSADRAHEQYF. Written as DNA, the CDR3 is TGTGCCAGCAGCTCAGCGGACAGGGCCCACGAGCAGTACTTC.

The chain carries TRBV27 and TRBJ2-7; TRBD1 might be the D (5 bases). Looked up from germline, CDR1 is MNHEY and CDR2 is SMNVEV (reference sequence). This CDR3 has 13 residues. Trimming left V 6 bases short and J 7 bases short, with 16 bases between. The CDR3 region has the DNA TGTGCCAGCAGGACAGTCAAGGGTCGTGAGCAGTACTTC. Protein: CASRTVKGREQYF.

The chain employs TRBV5-6 and TRBJ2-7; maybe TRBD2 (6 bases). The CDR3 extends over 15 amino acids. From germline, CDR1 is SGHDT and CDR2 YYEEEE. Trimming left V 3 bases short and J 6 bases short, with 19 bases between. The CDR3 region is CASSSRLRRVGEQYF. In DNA form, the CDR3 reads TGTGCCAGCAGCTCTCGATTGCGGAGGGTAGGCGAGCAGTACTTC.

A few counts support this clone. The V gene is TRBV6-1, the J gene TRBJ2-1, with 8 bases identical to TRBD1. The CDR3 loop spans 13 amino acids. With V trimmed by 8 bases and J by 10 bases, 10 bases remained unmatched. Germline assignment: CDR1 MNHNS and CDR2 SASEGT. CDR3 sequence (DNA): TGTGCCAGCTACCTACAGGGGGTGGGGGAGCAGTTCTTC. It translates to CASYLQGVGEQFF.